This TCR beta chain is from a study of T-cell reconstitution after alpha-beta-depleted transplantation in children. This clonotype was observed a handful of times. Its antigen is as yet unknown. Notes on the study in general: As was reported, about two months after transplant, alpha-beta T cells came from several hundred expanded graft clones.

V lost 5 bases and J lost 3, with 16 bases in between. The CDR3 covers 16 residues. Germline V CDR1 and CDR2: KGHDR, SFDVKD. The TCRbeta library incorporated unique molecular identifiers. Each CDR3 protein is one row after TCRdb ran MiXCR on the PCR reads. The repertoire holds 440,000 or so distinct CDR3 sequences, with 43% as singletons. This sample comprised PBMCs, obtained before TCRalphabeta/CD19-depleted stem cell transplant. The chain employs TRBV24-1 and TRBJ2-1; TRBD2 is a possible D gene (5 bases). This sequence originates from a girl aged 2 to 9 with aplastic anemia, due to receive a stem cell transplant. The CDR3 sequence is CATSGSDSTYYNEQFF. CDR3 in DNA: TGTGCCACCAGTGGGTCGGACTCCACGTACTACAATGAGCAGTTCTTC.